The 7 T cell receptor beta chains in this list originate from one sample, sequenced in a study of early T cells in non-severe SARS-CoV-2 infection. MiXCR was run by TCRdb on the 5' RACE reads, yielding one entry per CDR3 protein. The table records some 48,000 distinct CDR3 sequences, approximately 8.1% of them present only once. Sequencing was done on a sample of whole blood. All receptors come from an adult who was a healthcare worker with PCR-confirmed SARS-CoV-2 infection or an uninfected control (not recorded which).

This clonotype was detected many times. DNA of the CDR3: TGTGCCAGCAGAATCTTGGGGTTGAACACTGAAGCTTTCTTT. It encodes CASRILGLNTEAFF. This chain connects TRBV12-3 or TRBV12-4 to TRBJ1-1; D gene unclear. The CDR3 loop spans 14 amino acids. The ends were cut back, 6 bases at V and 0 bases at J, with 11 bases in the middle.

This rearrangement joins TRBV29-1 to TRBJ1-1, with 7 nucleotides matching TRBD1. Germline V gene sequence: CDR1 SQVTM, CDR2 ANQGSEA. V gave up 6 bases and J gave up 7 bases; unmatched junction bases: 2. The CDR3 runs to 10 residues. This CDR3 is CSVRDSEAFF. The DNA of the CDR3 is TGCAGCGTCCGGGACAGTGAAGCTTTCTTT.

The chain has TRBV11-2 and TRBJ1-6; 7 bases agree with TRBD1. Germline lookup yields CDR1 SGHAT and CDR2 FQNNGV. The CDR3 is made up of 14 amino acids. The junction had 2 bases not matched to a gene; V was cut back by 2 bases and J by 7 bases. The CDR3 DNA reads TGTGCCAGCAGCTTAATGGGACAGAATTCACCCCTCCACTTT. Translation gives CASSLMGQNSPLHF.

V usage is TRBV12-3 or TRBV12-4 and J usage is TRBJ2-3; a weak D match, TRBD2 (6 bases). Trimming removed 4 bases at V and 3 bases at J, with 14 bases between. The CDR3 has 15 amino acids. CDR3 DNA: TGTGCCAGCAGTTGGCCAGCGGGTGATACAGATACGCAGTATTTT. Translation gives CASSWPAGDTDTQYF.

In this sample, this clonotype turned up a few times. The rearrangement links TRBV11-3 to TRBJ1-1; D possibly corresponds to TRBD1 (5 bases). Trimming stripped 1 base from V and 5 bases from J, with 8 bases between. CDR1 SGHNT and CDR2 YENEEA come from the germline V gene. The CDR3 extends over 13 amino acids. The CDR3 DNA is TGTGCCAGCAGCTTAGGCGAGGGGACTGAAGCTTTCTTT. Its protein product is CASSLGEGTEAFF.

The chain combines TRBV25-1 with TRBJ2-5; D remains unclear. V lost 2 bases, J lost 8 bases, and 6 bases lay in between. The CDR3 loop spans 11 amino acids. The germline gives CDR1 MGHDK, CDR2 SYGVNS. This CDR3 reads CASSEGKTQYF. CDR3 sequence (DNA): TGTGCCAGCAGTGAAGGAAAAACCCAGTACTTC.

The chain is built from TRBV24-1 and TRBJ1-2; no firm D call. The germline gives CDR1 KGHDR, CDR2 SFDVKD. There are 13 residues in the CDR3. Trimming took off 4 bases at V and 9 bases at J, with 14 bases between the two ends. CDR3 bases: TGTGCCACCAGTGAACCCGGATATGTGAGCTACACCTTC. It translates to CATSEPGYVSYTF.